Listed below are T cell receptor beta chains from one sample, sequenced in a study of radiotherapy plus CTLA-4 blockade in lung cancer. Assay used: immunoSEQ multiplex PCR; TCRdb lists only in-frame clones, some missing. The sample has roughly 46,000 clones; 70% to 80% are singletons. The sequenced sample was peripheral blood, obtained from a patient treated with radiotherapy plus ipilimumab. These receptors all stem from a human donor with non-small cell lung cancer who had stable disease on radiotherapy plus ipilimumab. Each CDR3 is given with its conserved first and last residue. Fields, in order: J gene, D gene, clone size, V gene, CDR3 protein, CDR3 DNA. The D gene is left open where the match is weak. The size field is filled for only some rows; it gives once, few, many or a size class.

TRBJ2-1 | . | . | TRBV5-8 | CASSLDGDPYNEQFF | TGTGCCAGCAGCTTGGACGGGGACCCCTACAATGAGCAGTTCTTC
TRBJ1-2 | . | . | TRBV7-2 | CASSFDPGRNYGYTF | TGTGCCAGCAGCTTTGATCCGGGACGGAACTATGGCTACACCTTC
TRBJ1-6 | . | few | TRBV13 | CASSSLVQGINNSPLHF | TGTGCCAGCAGCTCACTCGTGCAGGGGATTAATAACTCACCCCTCCACTTT
TRBJ2-2 | . | . | TRBV7-8 | CASSLRSTGELFF | TGTGCCAGCAGCCTTAGGAGCACCGGGGAGCTGTTTTTT
TRBJ2-2 | . | . | TRBV11-2 | CASSLEAGVLGRELFF | TGTGCCAGCAGCTTAGAGGCAGGGGTGCTTGGCCGGGAGCTGTTTTTT
TRBJ2-5 | TRBD1 | . | TRBV10-1 | CASGTGQGIETQYF | TGCGCCAGTGGCACGGGACAGGGTATTGAGACCCAGTACTTC
TRBJ1-3 | . | . | TRBV27 | CASSLFPPSSSGNTIYF | TGTGCCAGCAGTTTATTTCCCCCTTCCAGCTCTGGAAACACCATATATTTT
TRBJ1-2 | . | . | TRBV19 | CASSPLLANYGYTF | TGTGCCAGTAGCCCTCTGCTCGCTAACTATGGCTACACCTTC
TRBJ1-1 | . | few | TRBV10-3 | CAISESRTPLMNTEAFF | TGTGCCATCAGTGAGTCGAGGACCCCTTTGATGAACACTGAAGCTTTCTTT
TRBJ2-2 | . | . | TRBV27 | CASRGSTYRELFF | TGTGCCAGCAGGGGCTCAACATACAGGGAGCTGTTTTTT
TRBJ1-2 | . | . | TRBV19 | CASSIDRDSGYTF | TGTGCCAGTAGTATAGATCGCGATTCTGGCTACACCTTC
TRBJ1-2 | TRBD1 | once | TRBV5-1 | CASSLGQGAWNGYTF | TGCGCCAGCAGCTTGGGACAGGGGGCTTGGAATGGCTACACCTTC
TRBJ1-1 | . | . | TRBV6-6 | CASSAPQLTEAFF | TGTGCCAGCAGTGCCCCTCAGCTGACTGAAGCTTTCTTT
TRBJ1-5 | TRBD1 | . | TRBV7-6 | CASSPGQGAVQPQHF | TGTGCCAGCAGCCCGGGACAGGGGGCGGTACAGCCCCAGCATTTT
TRBJ2-7 | TRBD2 | few | TRBV9 | CASSVDPGGGYEQYF | TGTGCCAGCAGCGTAGATCCGGGAGGGGGCTACGAGCAGTACTTC
TRBJ1-5 | TRBD1 | . | TRBV5-4 | CASSPGQGENQPQHF | TGTGCCAGCAGCCCCGGACAGGGTGAGAATCAGCCCCAGCATTTT
TRBJ2-1 | TRBD2 | . | TRBV7-2 | CASSLASGFSNEQFF | TGTGCCAGCAGCTTAGCTAGCGGGTTCTCCAATGAGCAGTTCTTC
TRBJ1-5 | . | . | TRBV18 | CASSPSDRQPQHF | TGTGCCAGCTCACCATCCGATCGCCAGCCCCAGCATTTT
TRBJ1-5 | TRBD1 | medium-sized | TRBV18 | CASSPGTVNQPQHF | TGTGCCAGCTCGCCTGGGACAGTCAATCAGCCCCAGCATTTT
TRBJ2-1 | . | once | TRBV6-1 | CASIPQGLTYNEQFF | TGTGCCAGCATCCCACAGGGACTTACCTACAATGAGCAGTTCTTC
TRBJ1-4 | . | . | TRBV2 | CASRAGANEKLFF | TGTGCCAGCAGGGCAGGGGCTAATGAAAAACTGTTTTTT
TRBJ2-7 | . | . | TRBV21-1 | CASSKERTGSSYEQYF | TGTGCCAGCAGCAAAGAAAGGACAGGGAGCTCCTACGAGCAGTACTTC
TRBJ2-2 | . | . | TRBV5-1 | CASSPAPFNTGELFF | TGCGCCAGCAGCCCGGCCCCGTTCAACACCGGGGAGCTGTTTTTT
TRBJ1-1 | TRBD1 | . | TRBV10-3 | CAISESGQQNTEAFF | TGTGCCATCAGTGAGTCGGGACAGCAGAACACTGAAGCTTTCTTT
TRBJ1-6 | . | . | TRBV7-2 | CASSLNGSPLHF | TGTGCCAGCAGCTTAAATGGTTCACCCCTCCACTTT
TRBJ1-2 | TRBD1 | . | TRBV30 | CAWGTGGNYGYTF | TGTGCCTGGGGGACAGGGGGGAACTATGGCTACACCTTC
TRBJ2-7 | . | once | TRBV19 | CASSTTRLTEITAYEQYF | TGTGCCAGTAGTACGACAAGGCTCACCGAAATCACCGCCTACGAGCAGTACTTC
TRBJ1-2 | . | . | TRBV6-5 | CASSPGPRSGYTF | TGTGCCAGCAGCCCAGGACCGAGGAGTGGCTACACCTTC
TRBJ2-7 | . | few | TRBV10-3 | CAIGGTETSYEQYF | TGTGCCATCGGCGGGACCGAGACCTCCTACGAGCAGTACTTC
TRBJ1-2 | . | . | TRBV28 | CASTTYSHYGYTF | TGTGCCAGCACCACTTACAGCCACTATGGCTACACCTTC
TRBJ2-3 | . | . | TRBV5-1 | CASSQQGAGGTDMQYF | TGCGCCAGCAGCCAACAGGGGGCGGGAGGCACAGATATGCAGTATTTT
TRBJ2-2 | . | . | TRBV5-1 | CASSPLDSLNTGELFF | TGCGCCAGCAGCCCGCTGGACAGTCTGAACACCGGGGAGCTGTTTTTT
TRBJ1-1 | . | few | TRBV7-2 | CASSGREEAFF | TGTGCCAGCAGCGGGCGGGAGGAAGCTTTCTTT
TRBJ1-5 | TRBD1 | once | TRBV28 | CASEPSGGGYNQPQHF | TGTGCCAGCGAACCCTCGGGAGGGGGCTACAATCAGCCCCAGCATTTT
TRBJ1-5 | TRBD1 | . | TRBV18 | CASSPGTGDLGQPQHF | TGTGCCAGCTCACCTGGGACAGGGGATTTGGGGCAGCCCCAGCATTTT
TRBJ1-1 | . | few | TRBV7-8 | CASSFNENTEAFF | TGTGCCAGCAGCTTTAATGAGAACACTGAAGCTTTCTTT
TRBJ2-2 | . | few | TRBV30 | CAWSVEGDTGELFF | TGTGCCTGGAGTGTGGAGGGCGACACCGGGGAGCTGTTTTTT